This T cell receptor beta chain was recovered during a study of OX40 agonist ivuxolimab in advanced cancers. Background on the study: Ivuxolimab, an antibody acting as an agonist of OX40 (CD134), was used to treat patients. It was permissible to have had prior anti-PD-1, anti-PD-L1 or anti-CTLA-4 therapy, and under 45% had some.

Comments on this clone: What it binds is unknown.

Study-level findings and limits: Expanded clones belonging to CD8+ T cells outnumbered, on average, those of CD4+.

This CDR3 is 17 amino acids long. Trimming removed 0 bases from V and 5 bases from J; junction bases left unmatched: 9. The repertoire was sequenced with immunoSEQ multiplex PCR; TCRdb's copy has only in-frame clones and lacks some. In the table there are 65,000 to 90,000 clones, 75% to 95% of which are singletons. The clonotype comes from an adult with an advanced solid tumor such as melanoma, head and neck, liver or kidney cancer. This material consisted of CD4+ or CD8+ T cells sorted from blood, taken in a trial of the OX40 agonist ivuxolimab. The chain uses TRBV6-7 and TRBJ1-5; 8 bases map to TRBD1. TRBV6-7 is an ORF, and what it does is uncertain. DNA for the CDR3: TGTGCCAGCAGTTACTCGAGTAGGACAGGGAGCCATCAGCCCCAGCATTTT. This sequence encodes CASSYSSRTGSHQPQHF.